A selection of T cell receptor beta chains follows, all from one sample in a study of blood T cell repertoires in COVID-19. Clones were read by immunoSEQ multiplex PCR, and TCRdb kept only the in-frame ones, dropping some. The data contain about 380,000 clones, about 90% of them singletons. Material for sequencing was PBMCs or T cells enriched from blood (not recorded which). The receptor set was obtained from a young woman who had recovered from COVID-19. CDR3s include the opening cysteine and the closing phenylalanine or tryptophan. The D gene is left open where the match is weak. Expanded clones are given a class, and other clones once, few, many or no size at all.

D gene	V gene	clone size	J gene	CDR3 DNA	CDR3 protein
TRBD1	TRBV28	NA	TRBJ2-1	TGTGCCAGCAGTTTATTTAGGGGGCAAGGTTCCTACAATGAGCAGTTCTTC	CASSLFRGQGSYNEQFF
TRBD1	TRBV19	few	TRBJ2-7	TGTGCCAGTAGTATAAAGTGGACAGGGTCCTACGAGCAGTACTTC	CASSIKWTGSYEQYF
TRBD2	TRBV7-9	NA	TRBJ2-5	TGTGCCAGCAGCCCAGGACTAGCGGGAGTGAGCGAGACCCAGTACTTC	CASSPGLAGVSETQYF
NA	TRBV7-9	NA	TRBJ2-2	TGTGCCAGCAGCTTACCACAAAACACCGGGGAGCTGTTTTTT	CASSLPQNTGELFF
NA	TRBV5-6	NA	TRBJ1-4	TGTGCCAGCAGCTGGACCGGGAGGGGGAACGTCAATGAAAAACTGTTTTTT	CASSWTGRGNVNEKLFF
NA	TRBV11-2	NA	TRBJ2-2	TGTGCCAGCAGCTTTAGTCCGGGAGGGGAGCTGTTTTTT	CASSFSPGGELFF
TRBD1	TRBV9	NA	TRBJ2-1	TGTGCCAGCAGCGTCGGGACAGGGCTCTACAATGAGCAGTTCTTC	CASSVGTGLYNEQFF
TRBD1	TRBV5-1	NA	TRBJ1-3	TGCGCCAGCAGCCGGACAGGGCTAGATTCCGGAAACACCATATATTTT	CASSRTGLDSGNTIYF
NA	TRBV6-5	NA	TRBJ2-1	TGTGCCAGCGGTATGACAGGACCCTACAATGAGCAGTTCTTC	CASGMTGPYNEQFF
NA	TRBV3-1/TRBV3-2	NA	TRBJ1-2	TGTGCCAGCAGCTCCGCCTCAGTCAACTATGGCTACACCTTC	CASSSASVNYGYTF
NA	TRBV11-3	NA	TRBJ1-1	TGTGCCAGCAGCTTAGACAGGGCCGCTGAAGCTTTCTTT	CASSLDRAAEAFF
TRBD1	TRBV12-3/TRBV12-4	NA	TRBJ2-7	TGTGCCAGCCAATACAGGGGGACCTACGAGCAGTACTTC	CASQYRGTYEQYF
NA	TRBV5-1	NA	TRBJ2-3	TGCGCCAGCAGTAGGAACCAGGGGTTTGGTACAGATACGCAGTATTTT	CASSRNQGFGTDTQYF
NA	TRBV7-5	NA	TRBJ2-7	TGTGCCAGAAGCCTACGACAGGGGGCGCGCGTAAGCTACGAGCAGTACTTC	CARSLRQGARVSYEQYF
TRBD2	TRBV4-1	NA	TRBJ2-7	TGCGCCAGCAGCCAAGCTCTAGCGGGAGGGCCCTACGAGCAGTACTTC	CASSQALAGGPYEQYF
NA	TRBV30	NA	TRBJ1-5	TGTGCCTGGAGTCTCCAGGGAAATCAGCCCCAGCATTTT	CAWSLQGNQPQHF
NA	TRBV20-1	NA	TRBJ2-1	TGCAGTGCCCAGCAGGGCAATGAGCAGTTCTTC	CSAQQGNEQFF
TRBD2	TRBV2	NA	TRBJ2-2	TGTGCCAGCAGTGAATCACTAGCGGGGGGAACCGGGGAGCTGTTTTTT	CASSESLAGGTGELFF
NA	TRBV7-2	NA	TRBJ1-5	TGTGCCAGCAGCTTAGACGGGAATCAGCCCCAGCATTTT	CASSLDGNQPQHF
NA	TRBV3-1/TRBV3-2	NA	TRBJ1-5	TGTGCCAGCAGCCAAGATGGGGGGTTGAGCAATCAGCCCCAGCATTTT	CASSQDGGLSNQPQHF
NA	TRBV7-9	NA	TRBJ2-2	TGTGCCAGCAGCTTAGGGACACCGAACACCGGGGAGCTGTTTTTT	CASSLGTPNTGELFF
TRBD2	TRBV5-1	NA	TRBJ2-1	TGCGCCAGCAACCCCCGGACTAGCGCCTACAATGAGCAGTTCTTC	CASNPRTSAYNEQFF
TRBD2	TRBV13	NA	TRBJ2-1	TGTGCCAGCAGCTTGGCGGGGGGCCACAACAATGAGCAGTTCTTC	CASSLAGGHNNEQFF
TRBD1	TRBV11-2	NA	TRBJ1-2	TGTGCCAGCTCCCGGGACAGAGACTATGGCTACACCTTC	CASSRDRDYGYTF
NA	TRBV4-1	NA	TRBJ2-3	TGCGCCAGCAGCCAAAGCGGCACAGATACGCAGTATTTT	CASSQSGTDTQYF
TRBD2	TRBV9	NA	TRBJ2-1	TGTGCCAGCAGCGTAGAGTCTAGCGGGAGTGAGGAGCAGTTCTTC	CASSVESSGSEEQFF
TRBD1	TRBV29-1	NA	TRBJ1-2	TGCAGCGTTGACGGGCAGGGGGCAAGATATGGCTACACCTTC	CSVDGQGARYGYTF
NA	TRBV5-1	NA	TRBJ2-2	TGCGCCAGCAGCTTGGCGGGACAGAACACCGGGGAGCTGTTTTTT	CASSLAGQNTGELFF
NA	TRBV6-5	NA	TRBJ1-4	TGTGCCAGCAAACCAGGGAGGCCTAATGAAAAACTGTTTTTT	CASKPGRPNEKLFF
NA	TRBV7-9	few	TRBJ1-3	TGTGCCAGCAGCTTGGCACTAGGAAACACCATATATTTT	CASSLALGNTIYF
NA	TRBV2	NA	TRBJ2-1	TGTGCCAGCAGGGGGTGGCGGGTCGAGAGCAATGAGCAGTTCTTC	CASRGWRVESNEQFF
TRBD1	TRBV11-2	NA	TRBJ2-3	TGTGCCAGCAGCTACAGGGGAGATACGCAGTATTTT	CASSYRGDTQYF
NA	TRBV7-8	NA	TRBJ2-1	TGTGCCAGCAGCTTACGCGGCAGTTATGAGCAGTTCTTC	CASSLRGSYEQFF
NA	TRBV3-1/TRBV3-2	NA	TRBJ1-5	TGTGCCAGCAGCCAAGGGGGGGGCAGGGGACTTCAGCCCCAGCATTTT	CASSQGGGRGLQPQHF
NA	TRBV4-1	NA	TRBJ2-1	TGCGCCAGCAGCCACCTCGATTGGGGACCGGAAGGGGGTAATGAGCAGTTCTTC	CASSHLDWGPEGGNEQFF
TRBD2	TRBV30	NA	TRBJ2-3	TGTGCCTGGAACGGGGGGTCAGATACGCAGTATTTT	CAWNGGSDTQYF
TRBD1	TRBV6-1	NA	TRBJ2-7	TGTGCCAGCAGTGAAAAGACCAGGGGGCAGAACGAGCAGTACTTC	CASSEKTRGQNEQYF
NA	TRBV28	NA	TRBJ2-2	TGTGCCAGCAGCCCCCCCGGACTGAACACCGGGGAGCTGTTTTTT	CASSPPGLNTGELFF
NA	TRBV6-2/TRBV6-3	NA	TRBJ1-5	TGTGCCAGCAGTTGGCGGGCAGACACGAATCAGCCCCAGCATTTT	CASSWRADTNQPQHF
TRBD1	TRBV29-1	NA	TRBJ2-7	TGCAGCGTTTACAGGGGTGCTTTCGGCGAGCAGTACTTC	CSVYRGAFGEQYF
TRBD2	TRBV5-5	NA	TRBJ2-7	TGTGCCAGCGGGAGCGGGAGTTCCTACGAGCAGTACTTC	CASGSGSSYEQYF
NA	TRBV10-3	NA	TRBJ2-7	TGTGCCATCAGTGATTGGAAGGGGACCTACGAGCAGTACTTC	CAISDWKGTYEQYF
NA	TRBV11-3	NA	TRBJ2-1	TGTGCCAGCAGCTTAGTAGGGAGCTCCTACAATGAGCAGTTCTTC	CASSLVGSSYNEQFF
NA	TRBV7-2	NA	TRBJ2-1	TGTGCCAGCAGCTTAACTACTAATCCCCCCTACAATGAGCAGTTCTTC	CASSLTTNPPYNEQFF
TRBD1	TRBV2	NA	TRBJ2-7	TGTGCCAGCAGACGGCCGGGACAGGGGTCCTACGAGCAGTACTTC	CASRRPGQGSYEQYF
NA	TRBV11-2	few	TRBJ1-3	TGTGCCAGCAGCTTAGACAGGGCTGGAAACACCATATATTTT	CASSLDRAGNTIYF
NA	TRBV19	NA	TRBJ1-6	TGTGCCAGTAGTGGCCGTGATAATTCACCCCTCCACTTT	CASSGRDNSPLHF
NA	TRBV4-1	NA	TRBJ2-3	TGCGCCAGCAGCCTTTCTGTCACAGATACGCAGTATTTT	CASSLSVTDTQYF
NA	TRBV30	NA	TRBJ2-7	TGTGCCTGGACCACAGGGTCCTACGAGCAGTACTTC	CAWTTGSYEQYF
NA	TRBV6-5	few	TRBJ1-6	TGTGCCAGCAGTTACGGAAGGGGGTCCTATAATTCACCCCTCCACTTT	CASSYGRGSYNSPLHF
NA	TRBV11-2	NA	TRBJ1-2	TGTGCCAGCAGCCCAGCCCGGACTCAAATGCGAGGCTACACCTTC	CASSPARTQMRGYTF
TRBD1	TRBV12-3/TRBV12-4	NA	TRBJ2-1	TGTGCCAGCAGATCCGCAGGGGGCGCCCAGTTCTTC	CASRSAGGAQFF
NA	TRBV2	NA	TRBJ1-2	TGTGCCAGCAGCCCGTTGTCGGGGGACGATGGCTACACCTTC	CASSPLSGDDGYTF
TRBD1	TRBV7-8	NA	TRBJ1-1	TGTGCCAGCAGCCCGGACAGGGATGAAGCTTTCTTT	CASSPDRDEAFF
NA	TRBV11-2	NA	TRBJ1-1	TGTGCCAGCAGCTTAGGGGCGGGCATGAACACTGAAGCTTTCTTT	CASSLGAGMNTEAFF
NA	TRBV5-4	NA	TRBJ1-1	TGTGCCAGCAGAGTAGGGGGGAACACTGAAGCTTTCTTT	CASRVGGNTEAFF
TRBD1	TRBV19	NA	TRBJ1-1	TGTGCCAGTAGTATCCCCGGGACAGGGTCTGAAGCTTTCTTT	CASSIPGTGSEAFF
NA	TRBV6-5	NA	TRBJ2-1	TGTGCCAGCAGTTACTCTAGCTCTGAGCAGTTCTTC	CASSYSSSEQFF
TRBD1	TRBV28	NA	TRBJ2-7	TGTGCCAGCAGTCCTCCAGTAACAGGGGGTTTTGTGCAGTACTTC	CASSPPVTGGFVQYF